This T cell receptor (beta chain) came from a study of T cell clusters in autoimmune cytopenias. One tube held mixed TRB-A and TRB-B primer pools for touch-down PCR. TCRdb derives one entry per CDR3 protein from the multiplex PCR reads, leaving out DNA. The sample holds some 5,000 distinct CDR3 sequences. Germline V lookup: CDR1 LGHNA, CDR2 YSLEER. The length of the CDR3 is 16 residues. Each sample's input was 250 ng genomic DNA, about 38,000 genome equivalents. These data were also reused for a study on T cell repertoires in aging, cancer and after chemotherapy.

Sequencing input: peripheral blood. The chain employs TRBV4-3 and TRBJ2-3; TCRdb calls TRBD2, which cannot be checked without DNA. The clonotype originates from a human donor in good health. CDR3 region: CASSPETSGVDRTQYF.